These 14 T cell receptor beta chains share one sample of origin, sequenced in a study of cytomegalovirus exposure and HLA in healthy donors. Researchers ran the PCR with 60 Vbeta and 13 Jbeta primers. Clones were sequenced by immunoSEQ multiplex PCR, and TCRdb holds only the in-frame ones, with some missing. The data show about 210,000 clones, roughly 78% seen once. The source material was PBMCs. These receptors came from a boy aged 5-17 years in good health and CMV-seronegative.

V gene TRBV5-1 combines with J gene TRBJ2-4; possible D gene TRBD2, 7 bases. Germline loops: CDR1 SGHRS, CDR2 YFSETQ. V shed 4 bases and J shed 8 bases, with 25 bases lying between them. The CDR3 spans 17 residues. The chain's CDR3 is CASSPRRGGDTRDIQYF. CDR3 sequence (DNA): TGCGCCAGCAGCCCTCGAAGGGGAGGGGACACGAGGGACATTCAGTACTTC.

The chain couples TRBV11-3 to TRBJ2-1, with 7 bases fitting TRBD2. From germline, CDR1 is SGHNT and CDR2 YENEEA. The CDR3 sequence is 18 residues long. After removal of 1 base from V and 1 base from J, the junction contained 10 bases not matched to a gene. As DNA, the CDR3 is TGTGCCAGCAGCTTAGTTTACGGGAGGACTAGGTCCTACAATGAGCAGTTCTTC. It codes for CASSLVYGRTRSYNEQFF.

The J gene is TRBJ2-1, the V gene TRBV29-1; 14 positions agree with TRBD2. The germline CDR1 and CDR2 sequences are SQVTM and ANQGSEA. The CDR3 totals 15 residues. Germline trimming cut 2 bases from V and 5 bases from J; bases unmatched to any gene: 2. CDR3 bases: TGCAGCGTTGAACTGACTAGCGGGGGGGACAATGAGCAGTTCTTC. Translated: CSVELTSGGDNEQFF.

V and J are TRBV9 and TRBJ2-1, with a tentative D call TRBD1 (6 bases). The V and J ends lost 0 bases and 12 bases respectively, with 16 bases between them. Per germline, CDR1 SGDLS and CDR2 YYNGEE. This CDR3 is 14 amino acids long. The CDR3 region is CASSVVHSEGGQFF. For the CDR3, the DNA is TGTGCCAGCAGCGTAGTGCACAGCGAAGGGGGGCAGTTCTTC.

V usage is TRBV4-2 and J usage is TRBJ2-1; 7 nucleotides agree with TRBD2. The CDR3 sequence is 15 residues long. Germline CDR1 LGHNA, CDR2 YNFKEQ. J lost 7 bases, V lost 4 bases, and 10 bases had no gene match. The chain's CDR3 is CASSPLEGRENEQFF. Written as DNA, the CDR3 is TGTGCCAGCAGCCCACTAGAGGGGCGGGAGAATGAGCAGTTCTTC.

V is TRBV6-1 and J is TRBJ1-5; a weak D match, TRBD1 (5 bases). CDR1 is MNHNS and CDR2 is SASEGT in the germline V gene. The ends were cut back, 3 bases at V and 0 bases at J, with 12 bases in the middle. There are 16 residues in the CDR3. The CDR3 coding sequence is TGTGCCAGCAGTGACAGGGTGGGGTATAGCAATCAGCCCCAGCATTTT. Protein product: CASSDRVGYSNQPQHF.

V usage is TRBV5-1 and J usage is TRBJ1-4; TRBD1 matches 9 bases. V was clipped by 0 bases and J by 8 bases; unmatched bases: 5. The V gene's germline CDR1 is SGHRS and CDR2 YFSETQ. The CDR3 covers 15 residues. The CDR3 here is CASSLAGTGREKLFF. For the CDR3, the DNA is TGCGCCAGCAGCTTGGCCGGGACAGGGAGAGAAAAACTGTTTTTT.

J is TRBJ1-5 and V is TRBV30, with D unresolved. Germline V gene data show CDR1 as GTSNPN and CDR2 as SVGIG (reference sequence). This CDR3 is built from 13 residues. Trimming removed 2 bases at V and 0 bases at J, with 5 bases between. CDR3 loop: CAWSQDSNQPQHF. The CDR3, as DNA: TGTGCCTGGAGTCAGGATAGCAATCAGCCCCAGCATTTT. Complete variable domain (other parts from reference TRBV30 and TRBJ1-5): SQTIHQWPATLVQPVGSPLSLECTVEGTSNPNLYWYRQAAGRGLQLLFYSVGIGQISSEVPQNLSASRPQDRQFILSSKKLLLSDSGFYLCAWSQDSNQPQHFGDGTRLSIL.

The J gene is TRBJ2-2, the V gene TRBV6-5; D call uncertain. CDR3 length: 12 residues. V was pared by 4 bases and J by 5 bases, with 5 bases between. CDR1 and CDR2 from the germline V gene are MNHEY and SVGAGI. CDR3 DNA sequence: TGTGCCAGCAGTTCAGAAACCGGGGAGCTGTTTTTT. Its translation is CASSSETGELFF.

This chain joins TRBV13 and TRBJ2-7; a possible D gene is TRBD2 (5 bases). V gave up 4 bases and J gave up 6 bases, with 22 bases separating them. CDR1 and CDR2 (germline): PRHDT, FYEKMQ (reference sequence). The CDR3 loop spans 16 amino acids. The DNA of the CDR3 is TGTGCCAGCAGCTCGGGCATCGGGGTTGAGGGAAGCGAGCAGTACTTC. This encodes CASSSGIGVEGSEQYF.

The V and J genes are TRBV5-1 and TRBJ1-3; D perhaps matches TRBD1 (6 bases). Germline values: CDR1 SGHRS, CDR2 YFSETQ. V gave up 4 bases and J gave up 0 bases, with 11 bases separating them. The length of the CDR3 is 15 residues. The CDR3, as DNA: TGCGCCAGCAGCGTAACAGGGAGCTCTGGAAACACCATATATTTT. The encoded protein is CASSVTGSSGNTIYF.

V and J are TRBV19 and TRBJ1-1; 7 nucleotides agree with TRBD1. Germline-derived CDR1 and CDR2 are LNHDA and SQIVND (reference sequence). The V segment lost 3 bases and the J segment 1 base; nucleotides outside the gene matches: 8. The CDR3 sequence is 16 residues long. The CDR3 loop reads CASSIIPRQGNTEAFF. In nucleotides, the CDR3 is TGTGCCAGTAGTATCATTCCCCGACAGGGGAACACTGAAGCTTTCTTT.

About this clone itself: Mismatch with germline at one junction end may stem from a read error. V and J are TRBV7-7 and TRBJ2-5, with a tentative D call TRBD1 (5 bases). Germline V gene data show CDR1 as SSHAT and CDR2 as FNYEAQ (reference sequence). This CDR3 region has 17 residues. This chain's CDR3 is CASSLLQRQMLQETQYF. DNA of the CDR3: TGTGCTAGCAGCTTATTACAGAGACAGATGCTCCAAGAGACCCAGTACTTC.

CDR3 sequence reads: CASRGTGYGEQYF. The CDR3 nucleotides are TGTGCCAGCAGGGGGACAGGGTATGGCGAGCAGTACTTC. The chain is built from TRBV2 and TRBJ2-7, with 9 nucleotides matching TRBD1. CDR3 size: 13 residues. CDR1 is SNHLY and CDR2 is FYNNEI in the germline V gene. The V and J ends lost 6 bases and 6 bases, in that order; junction bases with no gene match: 6.